This T cell receptor (beta chain) was found in a study of long-term antiretroviral therapy in people with HIV. Study-wide results and limits: Diversity went up after ART and still fell short of transplant donor controls. Whichever time point was examined, clones expanded before ART dominated the repertoire.

Concerning this clone: Its target is not known.

Investigators performed immunoSEQ version v3.0 at survey level. Profiling relied on immunoSEQ multiplex PCR, and the TCRdb table lists in-frame clones only, not all of them. The repertoire includes tens of thousands of clones, more than 95% of them detected once, and around 3.1% sits in the top ten. With 4 bases removed from V and 7 bases from J, the gap between germline ends came to 14 bases. The CDR3 is 14 amino acids. Germline-derived CDR1 and CDR2 are ENHRY and SYGVKD. The sequencing used unsorted PBMCs, collected 6.9 years after starting antiretroviral therapy. V and J are TRBV10-3 and TRBJ2-1; TRBD1 is a possible D gene (6 bases). This TCR was recovered from a man aged 25 to 45 with HIV. CDR3 in amino acids: CAISATGTPNEQFF. CDR3 DNA sequence: TGTGCCATCAGTGCAACCGGGACACCGAATGAGCAGTTCTTC.